This is a list of T cell receptor beta chains from one sample in a study of blood T cell repertoires in COVID-19. Clones were sequenced by immunoSEQ multiplex PCR, and TCRdb holds only the in-frame ones, with some missing. Of 250,000 or so clones in the sample, roughly 82% were seen once. The specimen sequenced was peripheral blood. These receptors all come from a man aged 35-49 years who had recovered from COVID-19. Each CDR3 is given with its conserved first and last residue. Fields, in order: clone size, V gene, J gene, CDR3 protein. Expanded clones are given a class, and other clones once, few, many or no size at all.

clone_size: NA
v_call: TRBV11-2
j_call: TRBJ1-1
cdr3_aa: CASSLVPGGVNTEAFF

clone_size: once
v_call: TRBV13
j_call: TRBJ2-2
cdr3_aa: CASSGSTDLTGELFF

clone_size: NA
v_call: TRBV9
j_call: TRBJ2-5
cdr3_aa: CASSVDHQGVETQYF

clone_size: NA
v_call: TRBV27
j_call: TRBJ2-7
cdr3_aa: CASSTPGGASYEQYF

clone_size: once
v_call: TRBV7-9
j_call: TRBJ2-1
cdr3_aa: CASSRRMAGGGNEQFF

clone_size: NA
v_call: TRBV5-4
j_call: TRBJ1-1
cdr3_aa: CASSLDPAGTEAFF

clone_size: NA
v_call: TRBV27
j_call: TRBJ1-2
cdr3_aa: CASSSHRGFDYGYTF

clone_size: NA
v_call: TRBV5-4
j_call: TRBJ2-7
cdr3_aa: CASSLGRLGLAAYEQYF

clone_size: few
v_call: TRBV5-1
j_call: TRBJ2-3
cdr3_aa: CASKGDGTDTQYF

clone_size: NA
v_call: TRBV6-2/TRBV6-3
j_call: TRBJ2-1
cdr3_aa: CASSPYVTGGLTAYNEQFF

clone_size: NA
v_call: TRBV6-5
j_call: TRBJ1-1
cdr3_aa: CASRDSLNTEAFF

clone_size: NA
v_call: TRBV11-3
j_call: TRBJ1-4
cdr3_aa: CASSLDRDEKLFF

clone_size: NA
v_call: TRBV9
j_call: TRBJ2-2
cdr3_aa: CASSPRLGTGELFF

clone_size: NA
v_call: TRBV5-6
j_call: TRBJ2-5
cdr3_aa: CASRPLQQETQYF

clone_size: once
v_call: TRBV10-3
j_call: TRBJ2-3
cdr3_aa: CAISESGGRGTDTQYF

clone_size: once
v_call: TRBV6-5
j_call: TRBJ2-5
cdr3_aa: CASSYRGSQETQYF